This TCR beta chain was recorded in a study of naive and memory T cell subsets. Study-wide points: From naive to CM, EM and EMRA, diversity decreased and Gini increased. A few larger clonotypes appeared in naive repertoires, especially CD8, possibly memory cells re-expressing CD45RA.

Two oligonucleotides, mixed equimolar, formed the beta constant-region primer covering TRBC1 and TRBC2. Four rounds of PCR amplified the ligated cDNA using nested alpha and beta constant-region primers plus SP2. Ligation attached a single-stranded oligonucleotide with a 12-nucleotide UMI and the SP2 primer to the cDNA 3' end. TCRdb analysed the UMI-ligation and nested PCR reads with MiXCR anew, one entry per CDR3 protein. The profile shows 140,000 to 150,000 distinct CDR3 sequences, 22% of them singletons. V lost 6 bases and J lost 0, with 7 bases in between. This CDR3 region has 13 residues. Comment on this clonotype: Its target is not known.

CD8 T cells were positively selected from what remained after CD4 positive selection. Cells stained for CD3, CD4, CD8, CD45RA, CD27 and viability were sorted into four CD45RA/CD27 subsets. Sequencing input: naive CD4+ T cells from blood. The V and J genes are TRBV12-3 or TRBV12-4 and TRBJ2-3; unclear D gene. The receptor's source is a human donor in good health. Here the CDR3 DNA reads TGTGCCAGCAGGTACGGGAGCACAGATACGCAGTATTTT. Translating gives CASRYGSTDTQYF.